These T cell receptor beta chains were read from a single sample in a study of T cells after yellow fever vaccination. MiXCR was run by TCRdb on the 5' RACE reads, yielding one entry per CDR3 protein. The data contain approximately 550,000 distinct CDR3 sequences, 15% to 20% of them seen just once; the ten biggest clones take up over 11%. The sequences come from PBMCs, collected 15 days after the yellow fever booster vaccination. These receptors were obtained from a young man who received the YFV17D yellow fever vaccine. The CDR3 runs from the conserved cysteine through the conserved F or W. D genes are given only for firm matches. Clone size is not always given. Where it is, it says once, few, many or a class for expanded clones.

-	TRBJ2-7	few	TRBV18	TGTGCCAGCTCACCTCAGTCATTGCAGGGGAGCAACGAGCAGTACTTC	CASSPQSLQGSNEQYF
-	TRBJ2-1	few	TRBV29-1	TGCAGCGTCGGAGGGCGGCACAATGAGCAGTTCTTC	CSVGGRHNEQFF
-	TRBJ2-7	once	TRBV18	TGTGCCAGCTCACCCGACCCACACCGTTACGAGCAGTACTTC	CASSPDPHRYEQYF
-	TRBJ2-6	few	TRBV15	TGTGCCACCAGCAGAGACCCTGGGGCCAACGTCCTGACTTTC	CATSRDPGANVLTF
TRBD2	TRBJ2-3	few	TRBV7-2	TGTGCCAGCAGCAGACTAGCGGGAGCAACAGATACGCAGTATTTT	CASSRLAGATDTQYF
-	TRBJ1-6	many	TRBV7-8	TGTGCCAGCAGCTTGGCATTGGGGGGTACACCCCTCCACTTT	CASSLALGGTPLHF
-	TRBJ2-1	many	TRBV3-1	TGTGCCAGCAGCCAAGTGGAGGATGAGCAGTTCTTC	CASSQVEDEQFF
-	TRBJ1-1	-	TRBV12-3/TRBV12-4	TGTGCCAGCAGAACACAGGACACGAGAGAAGCTTTCTTT	CASRTQDTREAFF
-	TRBJ2-7	few	TRBV29-1	TGCAGCGTTGAAGAAGGCTTCGGGAGCTCCTACGAGCAGTACTTC	CSVEEGFGSSYEQYF
TRBD1	TRBJ2-7	many	TRBV6-2/TRBV6-3	TGTGCCAGCACCTTCACACCTCTTGTCGGGTTCGACAGGGTCGAGCAGTACTTC	CASTFTPLVGFDRVEQYF
-	TRBJ1-6	few	TRBV12-3/TRBV12-4	TGTGCCAGCAGTTTTCGTTACGAACCCAATTCACCCCTCCACTTT	CASSFRYEPNSPLHF
-	TRBJ2-3	few	TRBV29-1	TGCAGCGTTGAAAGGACGCCCGACCGCACAGATACGCAGTATTTT	CSVERTPDRTDTQYF
TRBD2	TRBJ2-7	few	TRBV29-1	TGCAGCGTCCTCGGACTAGCGGGGGTCTCCTACGAGCAGTACTTC	CSVLGLAGVSYEQYF
-	TRBJ2-7	-	TRBV7-2	TGTGCCAGCAGTCCAATGGCCACTTCCTACGAGCAGTACTTC	CASSPMATSYEQYF
-	TRBJ2-7	-	TRBV5-1	TGCGCCAGCAGCTTGGCGGCAGCCTCCTACGAGCAGTACTTC	CASSLAAASYEQYF
-	TRBJ1-4	once	TRBV6-2/TRBV6-3	TGTGCCAGCAGAGGCGCCGGGGGATTTGAAAAACTGTTTTTT	CASRGAGGFEKLFF
TRBD1	TRBJ2-7	-	TRBV28	TGTGCCAGCACACAGAGAGGCAGGGGGCACTACGAGCAGTACTTC	CASTQRGRGHYEQYF
-	TRBJ1-5	-	TRBV24-1	TGTGCCACCAGTGATAGAAGGGGACCGGGTCGGTTGCAGCCCCAGCATTTT	CATSDRRGPGRLQPQHF
-	TRBJ2-7	few	TRBV20-1	TGCAGTGCTAGAGAGAGCGGAGTATACGAGCAGTACTTC	CSARESGVYEQYF
-	TRBJ2-1	-	TRBV29-1	TGCAGCGTTAACGGGTTTTTGGACAATGAGCAGTTCTTC	CSVNGFLDNEQFF
-	TRBJ2-2	-	TRBV28	TGTGCCAGCAGGCCCTCAGGGCGGACCGGGGAGCTGTTTTTT	CASRPSGRTGELFF
-	TRBJ1-1	-	TRBV7-6	TGTGCCAGCAGCCCCGGGGGGGGAGGGAACACTGAAGCTTTCTTT	CASSPGGGGNTEAFF
TRBD2	TRBJ2-3	once	TRBV27	TGTGCCAGCCGTAGGACCACGGGAGGAGATACGCAGTATTTT	CASRRTTGGDTQYF
-	TRBJ2-1	few	TRBV24-1	TGTGCCACCAGTGATTTAAATGGTGAGCAGTTCTTC	CATSDLNGEQFF
-	TRBJ2-2	-	TRBV12-5	TGTGCTAGTGGGAGAAGGGGGATCGGGGAGCTGTTTTTT	CASGRRGIGELFF
TRBD2	TRBJ2-1	once	TRBV20-1	TGCAGTGCTAACCCCCCGGGACTAGCGGGCCACAATGAGCAGTTCTTC	CSANPPGLAGHNEQFF
TRBD2	TRBJ2-2	-	TRBV5-1	TGCGCCAGCAGCGCGACTAGCGGGATTGAATTGGGGGAGCTGTTTTTT	CASSATSGIELGELFF
-	TRBJ2-1	-	TRBV11-2	TGTGCCAGCAGCCTTAGCTGGAGGCTTGTATATGAGCAGTTCTTC	CASSLSWRLVYEQFF
-	TRBJ2-3	-	TRBV5-1	TGCGCCAGCAGCTCCACAGGGTTTAGCACAGATACGCAGTATTTT	CASSSTGFSTDTQYF
TRBD2	TRBJ2-1	few	TRBV14	TGTGCCAGCAGCCCCTCCAGCGGGATGATGAATGAGCAGTTCTTC	CASSPSSGMMNEQFF
-	TRBJ1-2	few	TRBV14	TGTGCCAGCAGCCCGCCCCCCCCAGGGTTCTATGGCTACACCTTC	CASSPPPPGFYGYTF
-	TRBJ1-5	-	TRBV27	TGTGCCAGCAGCCTTAGGGGGGCACTATATCAGCCCCAGCATTTT	CASSLRGALYQPQHF
-	TRBJ2-1	-	TRBV20-1	TGCAGTGCTAGATTTGGGGTTAGCTGGAATGAGCAGTTCTTC	CSARFGVSWNEQFF
TRBD2	TRBJ2-1	-	TRBV20-1	TGCAGTGCTAGAGAACCAGGACTAGCGGGAGGCTACAATGAGCAGTTCTTC	CSAREPGLAGGYNEQFF
TRBD1	TRBJ1-5	few	TRBV30	TGTGCCTGGAGTAATCCCGGGACAGGGATTAATCAGCCCCAGCATTTT	CAWSNPGTGINQPQHF
-	TRBJ1-5	few	TRBV14	TGTGCCAGCAGCCAAGACTTCAGCATCAATCAGCCCCAGCATTTT	CASSQDFSINQPQHF
-	TRBJ2-1	few	TRBV18	TGTGCCAGCTCACCAGGCGCCATTAGCTACAATGAGCAGTTCTTC	CASSPGAISYNEQFF
-	TRBJ1-4	-	TRBV5-1	TGCGCCAGCAGCTTGGCAGGTGGGGCTGGAGAAAAACTGTTTTTT	CASSLAGGAGEKLFF
-	TRBJ2-7	few	TRBV27	TGTGCCAGCAGTTTATGGGCTAGAAGTGAGGGCGAGCAGTACTTC	CASSLWARSEGEQYF
-	TRBJ2-1	-	TRBV20-1	TGCAGTGCTAGTGCCAGTGGAAATGAGCAGTTCTTC	CSASASGNEQFF
-	TRBJ1-2	few	TRBV12-3/TRBV12-4	TGTGCCAGCAGGCGCGGGGGGGATTATGGCTACACCTTC	CASRRGGDYGYTF
TRBD2	TRBJ2-1	-	TRBV12-3/TRBV12-4	TGTGCCAGCAGTTCCTTAGCGGGACCCCAGTGGGGGCAGTTCTTC	CASSSLAGPQWGQFF
TRBD1	TRBJ2-7	-	TRBV3-1	TGTGCCAGCAGCCCAGGACAGGGGTGGGACGAGCAGTACTTC	CASSPGQGWDEQYF
-	TRBJ1-4	-	TRBV20-1	TGCAGTGCTCCGGGCGGGTTTGGTGAAAAACTGTTTTTT	CSAPGGFGEKLFF
TRBD1	TRBJ1-1	-	TRBV6-5	TGTGCCAGCAGTTACTCATATGGACAGGGGATAGAAGCTTTCTTT	CASSYSYGQGIEAFF
-	TRBJ2-5	-	TRBV10-3	TGTGCCATCAGTCGGGTTGAAGGCCAAGAGACCCAGTACTTC	CAISRVEGQETQYF
-	TRBJ2-1	few	TRBV18	TGTGCCAGCTCACCAACCCTTAGCTCCTACAATGAGCAGTTCTTC	CASSPTLSSYNEQFF
TRBD2	TRBJ2-5	-	TRBV11-2	TGTGCCAGCAGCTCCTGGGCGGGGGGAGAGACCCAGTACTTC	CASSSWAGGETQYF
TRBD2	TRBJ2-1	few	TRBV20-1	TGCAGTGCTCTGAGAGGGGCTAGCGGGAGTAGTGAGCAGTTCTTC	CSALRGASGSSEQFF
-	TRBJ2-1	few	TRBV21-1	TGTGCCAGCAGCAAAGTCGGGGGCGGGAGAGCCGATGAGCAGTTCTTC	CASSKVGGGRADEQFF
TRBD2	TRBJ2-5	few	TRBV3-1	TGTGCCAGCAGTCTTCCCCGACTAGCGGGAGATGAGACCCAGTACTTC	CASSLPRLAGDETQYF
TRBD2	TRBJ2-3	-	TRBV5-1	TGCGCCAGCAGCTGGGGACTAGCGGGAGTGGGAGGCACAGATACGCAGTATTTT	CASSWGLAGVGGTDTQYF
-	TRBJ2-7	-	TRBV6-2/TRBV6-3	TGTGCCAGCAGGAGGGCAGGGAGCTCCTACGAGCAGTACTTC	CASRRAGSSYEQYF
-	TRBJ1-1	medium-sized	TRBV7-3	TGTGCCAGCAGCTTAGGCTACAACACTGAAGCTTTCTTT	CASSLGYNTEAFF
-	TRBJ2-1	-	TRBV7-2	TGTGCCAGCAGCTCCAGCCATGAGCAGTTCTTC	CASSSSHEQFF